This entry lists 2 T cell receptor beta chains sequenced from one sample in a study of OX40 agonist ivuxolimab in advanced cancers. The table came from immunoSEQ multiplex PCR; TCRdb's copy has only in-frame clones and leaves some out. Of roughly 90,000 clones detected, about nine tenths appear once; the ten largest clones hold around 0.71%. The starting material was CD4+ or CD8+ T cells sorted from blood, obtained in a trial of the OX40 agonist ivuxolimab. The receptor set was obtained from an adult with an advanced solid tumor such as melanoma, head and neck, liver or kidney cancer.

This rearrangement joins TRBV5-1 to TRBJ2-2; TRBD2 agrees at 7 bases. The CDR3 covers 14 residues. V gave up 7 bases and J gave up 3 bases; unmatched junction bases: 6. Germline CDR1 reads SGHRS; CDR2 reads YFSETQ. The CDR3 region has the DNA TGCGCCAGCGGGTCCAGCGGGGACACCGGGGAGCTGTTTTTT. It specifies CASGSSGDTGELFF.

The rearrangement joins TRBV27 to TRBJ2-7, with D unclear. Trimming shortened V by 7 bases and J by 4 bases, and 14 bases separated the two germline ends. The CDR3 totals 13 residues. Germline lookup yields CDR1 MNHEY and CDR2 SMNVEV (reference sequence). The CDR3 DNA reads TGTGCCAGCAAACCTACGACGGCTTACGAGCAGTACTTC. It translates to CASKPTTAYEQYF.